The table lists the clone carrying this T cell receptor beta chain with a few counts. This entry is derived from a study of blood T cell repertoires in COVID-19. Study context: In Cohort 3, a recovered donor had either two negative PCRs, clearance, or symptom resolution.

Here immunoSEQ multiplex PCR was the method, and the copy in TCRdb shows in-frame clones only, minus some. The sample contains approximately 360,000 clones, about 87% of which appear only once. The V gene end was trimmed by 8 bases and the J gene end by 8 bases; junction bases not matched to a gene: 8. The CDR3 consists of 13 residues. Germline V gene sequence: CDR1 SGHRS, CDR2 YFSETQ. Residents of approximately 25 US areas, aged roughly 18 to 89 years, made up the participants. Cohort placement rested on clinical history that participants reported themselves. The chain carries TRBV5-1 and TRBJ1-2, with 11 bases matching TRBD1. The sequence was collected from a man between 35 and 55 years old in a cohort exposed to, infected with or recovered from COVID-19 (not recorded which). The sequenced sample consisted of PBMCs or T cells enriched from blood (not recorded which). Written as DNA, the CDR3 is TGCGCCAGTGGACAGGGGGCTAGGTACGGCTACACCTTC. Amino acid sequence: CASGQGARYGYTF.